This TCR beta chain was identified during a study of cytomegalovirus exposure and HLA in healthy donors. Overall study: Earlier sequencing of 150 million to 200 million T cells yielded 100 million to 120 million unique TCR beta sequences. Findings of the study overall: Indistinguishable V segments, including TRBV6-2 and TRBV6-3, were excluded. Confirmation in vitro established that a few CMV-associated chains were specific for CMV antigens.

PCR amplification relied on 60 Vbeta primers (plus 13 Jbeta primers). TCRdb's table, derived via immunoSEQ multiplex PCR, lists solely in-frame clones and lacks some. The sample has about 140,000 clones, approximately 70% seen once; the top ten hold 1.5% to 2%. Trimming took off 6 bases at V and 4 bases at J, with 12 bases between the two ends. Germline assignment: CDR1 MNHEY and CDR2 SMNVEV (reference sequence). This CDR3 is 13 amino acids long. This clone was observed a few times. Its specificity is not known. The chain combines TRBV27 with TRBJ1-1, with D perhaps matching TRBD1 (6 bases). Sequencing was carried out using PBMCs. The clonotype was recovered from a woman aged 25 to 39 in good health and CMV-seronegative. The chain's CDR3 is CASSTRGSTEAFF. CDR3 DNA: TGTGCCAGCAGCACCAGGGGATCCACTGAAGCTTTCTTT.